The 18 T cell receptor beta chains below come from one sample, sequenced in a study of OX40 agonist ivuxolimab in advanced cancers. The repertoire was sequenced with immunoSEQ multiplex PCR; TCRdb's copy has only in-frame clones and lacks some. The table includes approximately 82,000 clones, around 78% detected once. The sample consisted of CD4+ or CD8+ T cells sorted from blood, taken in a trial of the OX40 agonist ivuxolimab. The source of these receptors is an adult with an advanced solid tumor such as melanoma, head and neck, liver or kidney cancer.

The chain is built from TRBV6-5 and TRBJ2-7; D remains unclear. Trimming pared 0 bases from V and 2 bases from J, leaving 14 bases between. The CDR3 consists of 16 residues. Per germline, CDR1 MNHEY and CDR2 SVGAGI. The CDR3, as DNA: TGTGCCAGCAGTTACTCGCTCTATCCGGCCACCTACGAGCAGTACTTC. It codes for CASSYSLYPATYEQYF.

This clone has a handful of counts. Other DNA sequences in this sample translate to the same CDR3. V gene TRBV2 combines with J gene TRBJ2-1; 7 positions match TRBD2. This CDR3 comprises 13 residues. V trimming: 7 bases; J trimming: 2 bases; junction bases outside the gene matches: 2. CDR1 is SNHLY, CDR2 FYNNEI, per germline. DNA for the CDR3: TGTGCCAGCACGGGGGGAACCTACAATGAGCAGTTCTTC. Encoded protein: CASTGGTYNEQFF.

V gene TRBV10-2 combines with J gene TRBJ1-6; D is perhaps TRBD1 (6 bases). V dropped 3 bases and J dropped 7 bases, with 19 bases sitting between them. The germline V gene has CDR1 WSHSY and CDR2 SAAADI. The CDR3 spans 17 residues. The CDR3 region has the DNA TGCGCCAGCAGTGACTGGATAGCAGGACAGAAGAATTCACCCCTCCACTTT. Residues: CASSDWIAGQKNSPLHF.

The chain links TRBV9 to TRBJ1-4, with unresolved D. V was cut by 6 bases and J by 10 bases, with 22 bases left in between. Germline CDR1 is SGDLS and CDR2 is YYNGEE. The CDR3 runs 15 residues. The CDR3 DNA reads as TGTGCCAGCAATAAAAGACGGTGCGGCGCGTTAAAACTGTTTTTT. Its protein is CASNKRRCGALKLFF.

V and J are TRBV5-6 and TRBJ2-3, with 7 positions matching TRBD2. The trim removed 4 bases at V and 4 bases at J, leaving 6 bases unmatched. This CDR3 has 14 amino acids. CDR1 is SGHDT and CDR2 is YYEEEE in the germline V gene. The CDR3 DNA reads as TGTGCCAGCAGCGGCCGGGGAGGGTCAGATACGCAGTATTTT. This codes for CASSGRGGSDTQYF.

The chain carries TRBV5-8 and TRBJ1-4, with D perhaps matching TRBD1 (5 bases). Germline loops: CDR1 SGHTS, CDR2 YDEGEE. CDR3 length: 15 amino acids. The V and J ends lost 2 bases and 8 bases respectively, with 16 bases between them. As DNA, the CDR3 is TGTGCCAGCAGCTTCGTCGGGACCGGAGTCGAAAAACTGTTTTTT. Translating gives CASSFVGTGVEKLFF.

The table lists this clone with many counts. CDR3 loop: CASSLGGTAGYTF. The CDR3 region has the DNA TGTGCCAGCAGCTTGGGCGGGACGGCTGGCTACACCTTC. V usage is TRBV5-8 and J usage is TRBJ1-2, with a tentative D call TRBD1 (5 bases). There are 13 residues in the CDR3. Trimming took 0 bases from V and 7 from J, leaving 10 bases between them. Per germline, CDR1 SGHTS and CDR2 YDEGEE.

This clone has only one observation. The chain couples TRBV5-1 to TRBJ2-4, with D possibly matching TRBD2 (5 bases). V dropped 0 bases and J dropped 0 bases, with 16 bases sitting between them. The germline gives CDR1 SGHRS, CDR2 YFSETQ. The CDR3 consists of 18 residues. In DNA form, the CDR3 reads TGCGCCAGCAGCTTGGTGTCAAGAACGGGGATAGCCAAAAACATTCAGTACTTC. Its translation is CASSLVSRTGIAKNIQYF.

The chain employs TRBV11-2 and TRBJ1-4; a possible D gene is TRBD1 (6 bases). Trimming took 5 bases from V and 4 from J, leaving 14 bases between them. This CDR3 contains 15 residues. Germline values: CDR1 SGHAT, CDR2 FQNNGV. The CDR3 DNA reads as TGTGCCAGCAGCCCCGGGGGCACGCGTAATGAAAAACTGTTTTTT. As protein: CASSPGGTRNEKLFF.

This clone was picked up one time. The V call is TRBV10-3, the J call TRBJ2-2; D uncertain. Germline lookup yields CDR1 ENHRY and CDR2 SYGVKD. The CDR3 has 18 residues. With 0 bases removed from V and 1 base from J, the gap between germline ends came to 15 bases. The CDR3, as DNA: TGTGCCATCAGTGAGTCGGCGGCGCGGACCTTGAACACCGGGGAGCTGTTTTTT. It specifies CAISESAARTLNTGELFF.

About this clone: A much larger clone lies a single base off, so this may be a read error. Within the sample, other DNA sequences also encode this same CDR3. This chain joins TRBV4-3 and TRBJ2-5; no clear D. Germline V gene data show CDR1 as LGHNA and CDR2 as YSLEER. The V gene lost 0 bases and the J gene lost 5 bases, with 16 bases spanning the gap. This CDR3 is built from 16 residues. The DNA for the CDR3 is TGCGCCAGCAGCCAAGAGGCACAAATCCCACAGGAGACCCAGTACTTC. Protein: CASSQEAQIPQETQYF.

The chain employs TRBV5-6 and TRBJ2-4; D perhaps matches TRBD1 (5 bases). There are 15 residues in the CDR3. In germline, CDR1 is SGHDT, CDR2 YYEEEE. The V end lost 3 bases, the J end lost 5 bases, and 15 bases lay between the germline ends. The CDR3 loop is CASSYLDGRENIQYF. The CDR3 DNA reads as TGTGCCAGCAGCTACTTGGACGGCAGGGAAAACATTCAGTACTTC.

The J gene is TRBJ1-5, the V gene TRBV7-6; D may be TRBD1 (5 bases). The CDR3 length is 15 residues. Trimming pared 4 bases from V and 2 bases from J, leaving 12 bases between. Germline V gene data show CDR1 as SGHVS and CDR2 as FNYEAQ. The DNA for the CDR3 is TGTGCCAGCAGCTCAGGGAAAAACCGCAATCAGCCCCAGCATTTT. Translating gives CASSSGKNRNQPQHF.

The rearrangement joins TRBV18 to TRBJ1-2; D gene unclear. V lost 6 bases and J lost 5, with 19 bases in between. The CDR3 is made up of 15 amino acids. Germline values: CDR1 KGHSH, CDR2 LQKENI. The CDR3 sequence: CASSPEAVPLYGYTF. CDR3 in DNA: TGTGCCAGCTCGCCCGAGGCAGTGCCCCTATATGGCTACACCTTC.

V is TRBV27 and J is TRBJ1-6; D unclear. This CDR3 is built from 12 residues. CDR1 and CDR2 (germline): MNHEY, SMNVEV (reference sequence). V was shortened by 3 bases and J by 13 bases, with 10 bases between the two germline ends. Written as DNA, the CDR3 is TGTGCCAGCAGTTTTCTGGATAGGCCCCTCCACTTT. Its protein is CASSFLDRPLHF.

The rearrangement uses TRBV10-3 and TRBJ2-2, with D possibly matching TRBD2 (6 bases). This CDR3 comprises 15 residues. With 6 bases removed from V and 1 base from J, the gap between germline ends came to 12 bases. The germline V gene has CDR1 ENHRY and CDR2 SYGVKD. The DNA of the CDR3 is TGTGCCATCAGCCCCGGGGGAAGGAACACCGGGGAGCTGTTTTTT. This codes for CAISPGGRNTGELFF.

This clone was seen a single time. The chain employs TRBV21-1 and TRBJ2-5. TRBV21-1 is shown as a pseudogene. This CDR3 contains 14 residues. CDR3 DNA sequence: TGTGCCAGCAGCAAAATCCCGGCGCAAGAGACCCAGTACTTC. As protein: CASSKIPAQETQYF.

This sequence joins TRBV7-9 and TRBJ2-7, with 9 positions matching TRBD1. Per germline, CDR1 SEHNR and CDR2 FQNEAQ (reference sequence). The CDR3 has 15 amino acids. Losses at the gene ends were 5 bases for V and 4 bases for J; bases not matched to a gene: 9. CDR3 nucleotides: TGTGCCAGCAGCGTCCGGACAGGGGATGTGTACGAGCAGTACTTC. Protein: CASSVRTGDVYEQYF.